This T cell receptor beta chain was captured by sequencing in a study of CD8+CD57+ T cells in acquired aplastic anemia. Study observations and caveats: In common between the patients and the controls were some 28 CD8+ CDR3 sequences.

Genomic DNA constituted the template upon which TCR beta VDJ and CDR3 profiling was performed. TCRdb reprocessed the reads with MiXCR, giving one entry per CDR3 protein. The sample shows 150,000 to 200,000 distinct CDR3 sequences, roughly 48% of them seen only once. CDR1 DFQATT and CDR2 SNEGSKA come from the germline V gene (reference sequence). Losses at the gene ends were 2 bases for V and 2 bases for J; bases not matched to a gene: 6. This CDR3 contains 15 residues. Ten or more counts support this clonotype. The antigen is unknown. The receptor's source is a human donor in good health. Specimen: sorted CD4+, CD8+, or CD8+CD57+ T cells (not recorded which) from PBMCs. This chain links TRBV20-1 with TRBJ2-7, with TRBD2 matching over 10 bases. CDR3 sequence: CSARQTSGNAYEQYF. CDR3 bases: TGCAGTGCTAGACAAACTAGCGGGAATGCCTACGAGCAGTACTTC.